This T cell receptor beta chain is from a study of OX40 agonist ivuxolimab in advanced cancers. Overall study: Having had anti-PD-1, anti-PD-L1 or anti-CTLA-4 therapy before was allowed, and roughly 40% had some.

This table comes from immunoSEQ multiplex PCR, and its TCRdb copy is limited to in-frame clones, with some not included. The sample gives about 81,000 clones, more than 75% of which show up once; under 0.6% is in the top ten. Trimming shortened V by 4 bases and J by 4 bases, and 19 bases separated the two germline ends. Germline loops: CDR1 SGDLS, CDR2 YYNGEE. The CDR3 length is 16 residues. The sequence derives from an adult with an advanced solid tumor such as melanoma, head and neck, liver or kidney cancer. The chain is built from TRBV9 and TRBJ2-3; possible D gene TRBD1, 6 bases. The specimen comprised CD4+ or CD8+ T cells sorted from blood, sampled in a trial of the OX40 agonist ivuxolimab. In DNA, the CDR3 is TGTGCCAGCAGCTCAAGAGGGGGAGTGTTGTCAGATACGCAGTATTTT. Its protein product is CASSSRGGVLSDTQYF.